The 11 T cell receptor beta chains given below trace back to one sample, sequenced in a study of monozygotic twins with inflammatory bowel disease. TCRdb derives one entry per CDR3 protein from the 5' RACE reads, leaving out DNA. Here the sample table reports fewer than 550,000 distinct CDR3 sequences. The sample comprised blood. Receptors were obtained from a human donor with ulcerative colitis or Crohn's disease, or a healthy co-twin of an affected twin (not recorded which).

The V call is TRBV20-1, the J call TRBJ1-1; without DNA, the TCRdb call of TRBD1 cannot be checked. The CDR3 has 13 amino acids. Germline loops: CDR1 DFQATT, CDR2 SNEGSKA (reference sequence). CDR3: CSAWTGRNTEAFF.

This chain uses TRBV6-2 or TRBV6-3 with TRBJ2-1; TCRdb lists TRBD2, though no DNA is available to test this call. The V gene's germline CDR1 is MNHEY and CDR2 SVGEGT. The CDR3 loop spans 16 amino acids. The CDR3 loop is CASSYLAGGPYNEQFF.

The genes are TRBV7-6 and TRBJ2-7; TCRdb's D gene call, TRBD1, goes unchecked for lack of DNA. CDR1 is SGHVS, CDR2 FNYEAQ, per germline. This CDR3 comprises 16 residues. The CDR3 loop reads CASSPRGAGAWYEQYF.

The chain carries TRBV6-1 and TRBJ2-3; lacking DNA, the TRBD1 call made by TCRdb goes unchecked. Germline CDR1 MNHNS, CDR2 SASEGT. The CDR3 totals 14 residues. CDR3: CATRARVVADTQYF.

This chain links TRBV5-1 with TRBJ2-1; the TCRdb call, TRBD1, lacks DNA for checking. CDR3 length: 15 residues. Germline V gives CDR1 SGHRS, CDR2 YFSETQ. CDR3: CASSLDRGPPNEQFF.

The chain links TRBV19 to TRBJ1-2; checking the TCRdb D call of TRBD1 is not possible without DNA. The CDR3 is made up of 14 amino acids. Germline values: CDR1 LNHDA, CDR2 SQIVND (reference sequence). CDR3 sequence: CASHQSGHRKGYTF.

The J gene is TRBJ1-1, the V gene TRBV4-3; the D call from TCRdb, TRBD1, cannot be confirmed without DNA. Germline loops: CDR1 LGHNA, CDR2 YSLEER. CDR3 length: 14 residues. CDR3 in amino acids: CASSQETGENEAFF.

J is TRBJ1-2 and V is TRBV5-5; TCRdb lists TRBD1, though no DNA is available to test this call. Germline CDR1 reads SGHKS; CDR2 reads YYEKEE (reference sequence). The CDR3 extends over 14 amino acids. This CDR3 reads CASSLAGASWGYTF.

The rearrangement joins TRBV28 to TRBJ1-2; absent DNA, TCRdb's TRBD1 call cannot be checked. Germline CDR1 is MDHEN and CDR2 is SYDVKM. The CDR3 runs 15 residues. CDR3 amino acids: CASRRTGGPHYGYTF.

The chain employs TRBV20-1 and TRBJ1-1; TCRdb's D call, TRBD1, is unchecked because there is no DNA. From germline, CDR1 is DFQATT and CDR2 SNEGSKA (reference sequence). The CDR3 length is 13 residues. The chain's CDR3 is CSAREQGRTEAFF.

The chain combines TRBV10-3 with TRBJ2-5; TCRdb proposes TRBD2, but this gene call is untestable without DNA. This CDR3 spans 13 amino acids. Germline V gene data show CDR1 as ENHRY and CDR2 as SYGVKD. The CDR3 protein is CAIRGGPQETQYF.